The T cell receptor (beta chain) under discussion was sequenced for a study of T cell changes during pregnancy in multiple sclerosis. The CDR3 contains 16 residues. With 0 bases removed from V and 4 bases from J, the gap between germline ends came to 13 bases. CDR1 and CDR2 (germline): PRHDT, FYEKMQ (reference sequence). Data came from immunoSEQ multiplex PCR; TCRdb stores just in-frame clones and leaves some out. This table has tens of thousands of clones, approximately 93% appearing once. The material sequenced was CD8+ T cells from peripheral blood mononuclear cells, taken in the second trimester of pregnancy. The clonotype originates from a female donor with multiple sclerosis, enrolled in a pregnancy study. The chain employs TRBV13 and TRBJ2-1; the D gene is possibly TRBD2 (5 bases). The CDR3 sequence is CASSLGVGLMYNEQFF. The CDR3 DNA is TGTGCCAGCAGCTTAGGCGTAGGACTGATGTACAATGAGCAGTTCTTC.